Listed here are 2 T cell receptor beta chains from one sample, sequenced in a study of shared clonotypes between healthy human individuals. TCRdb's table, derived via immunoSEQ multiplex PCR, lists solely in-frame clones and lacks some. The repertoire holds some 480,000 clones, around 80% seen once, with 12% in the top ten. Sequenced sample: PBMCs. Source of these receptors: a woman in her thirties or forties in good health. Some clones in this sample may be carry-over from other donors' samples.

The chain employs TRBV2 and TRBJ2-5, with D perhaps TRBD1 (5 bases). This CDR3 is 14 amino acids long. Trimming left V 6 bases short and J 0 bases short, with 11 bases between. CDR1 SNHLY and CDR2 FYNNEI come from the germline V gene. The CDR3 protein is CASRDDSNQETQYF. The DNA for the CDR3 is TGTGCCAGCAGAGACGACAGTAACCAAGAGACCCAGTACTTC.

The chain combines TRBV29-1 with TRBJ1-3; no clear D gene. The CDR3 contains 11 residues. V was trimmed by 6 bases and J by 4 bases, leaving 7 bases between them. Germline assignment: CDR1 SQVTM and CDR2 ANQGSEA. CDR3 sequence (DNA): TGCAGCGTAGGTTCGGGAAACACCATATATTTT. It yields the protein CSVGSGNTIYF. Full variable domain (rest looked up from reference TRBV29-1 and TRBJ1-3): SAVISQKPSRDICQRGTSLTIQCQVDSQVTMMFWYRQQPGQSLTLIATANQGSEATYESGFVIDKFPISRPNLTFSTLTVSNMSPEDSSIYLCSVGSGNTIYFGEGSWLTVV.